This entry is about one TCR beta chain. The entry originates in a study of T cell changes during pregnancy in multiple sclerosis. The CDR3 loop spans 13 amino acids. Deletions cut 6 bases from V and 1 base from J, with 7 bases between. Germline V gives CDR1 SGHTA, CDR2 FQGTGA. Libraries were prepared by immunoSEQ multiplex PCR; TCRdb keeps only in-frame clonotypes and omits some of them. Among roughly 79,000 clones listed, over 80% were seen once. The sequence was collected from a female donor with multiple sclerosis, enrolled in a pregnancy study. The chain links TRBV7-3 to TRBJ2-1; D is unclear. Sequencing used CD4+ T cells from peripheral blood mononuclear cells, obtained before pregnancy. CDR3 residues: CASSPGSYNEQFF. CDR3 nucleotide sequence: TGTGCCAGCAGTCCGGGTTCCTACAATGAGCAGTTCTTC.